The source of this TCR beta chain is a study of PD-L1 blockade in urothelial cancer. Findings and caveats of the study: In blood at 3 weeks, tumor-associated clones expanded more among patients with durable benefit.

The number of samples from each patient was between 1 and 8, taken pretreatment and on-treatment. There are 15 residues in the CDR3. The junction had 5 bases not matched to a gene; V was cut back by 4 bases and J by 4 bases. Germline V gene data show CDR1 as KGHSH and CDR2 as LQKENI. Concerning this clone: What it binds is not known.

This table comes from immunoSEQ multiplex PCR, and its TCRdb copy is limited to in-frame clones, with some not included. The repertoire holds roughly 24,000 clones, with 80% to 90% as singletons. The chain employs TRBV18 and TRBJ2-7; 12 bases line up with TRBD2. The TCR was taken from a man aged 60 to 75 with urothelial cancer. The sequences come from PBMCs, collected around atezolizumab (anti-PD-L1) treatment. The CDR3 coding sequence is TGTGCCAGCTCACTGGGACTAGCGGGCCGTTACGAGCAGTACTTC. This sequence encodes CASSLGLAGRYEQYF.